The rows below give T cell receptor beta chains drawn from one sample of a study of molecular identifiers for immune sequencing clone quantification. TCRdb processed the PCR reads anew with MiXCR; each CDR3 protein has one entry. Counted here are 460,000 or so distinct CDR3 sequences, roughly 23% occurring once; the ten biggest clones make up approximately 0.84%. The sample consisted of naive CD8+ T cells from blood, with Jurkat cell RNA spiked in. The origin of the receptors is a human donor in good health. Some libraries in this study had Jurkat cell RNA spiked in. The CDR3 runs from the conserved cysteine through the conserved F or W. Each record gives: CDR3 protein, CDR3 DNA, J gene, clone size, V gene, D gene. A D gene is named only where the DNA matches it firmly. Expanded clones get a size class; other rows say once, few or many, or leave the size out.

cdr3_aa: CASRGETDTQYF
cdr3_nt: TGTGCCAGCAGGGGGGAAACAGATACGCAGTATTTT
j_call: TRBJ2-3
clone_size: many
v_call: TRBV2
d_call: NA

cdr3_aa: CASSPRGGELFF
cdr3_nt: TGTGCCAGCAGCCCCCGGGGCGGGGAGCTGTTTTTT
j_call: TRBJ2-2
clone_size: many
v_call: TRBV6-5
d_call: NA

cdr3_aa: CASSPSQYNEQFF
cdr3_nt: TGCGCCAGCAGCCCGAGCCAGTACAATGAGCAGTTCTTC
j_call: TRBJ2-1
clone_size: few
v_call: TRBV4-3
d_call: NA

cdr3_aa: CASSEALRTLGADEQFF
cdr3_nt: TGTGCCAGCAGTGAAGCGCTCCGGACCCTCGGCGCCGATGAGCAGTTCTTC
j_call: TRBJ2-1
clone_size: few
v_call: TRBV6-1
d_call: NA

cdr3_aa: CASSQVPGGQLNVLTF
cdr3_nt: TGTGCCAGCAGCCAAGTCCCAGGGGGTCAGCTCAACGTCCTGACTTTC
j_call: TRBJ2-6
clone_size: many
v_call: TRBV4-2
d_call: TRBD1

cdr3_aa: CASSVGERGHLQETQYF
cdr3_nt: TGTGCCAGCAGCGTAGGGGAGCGGGGGCATCTTCAGGAGACCCAGTACTTC
j_call: TRBJ2-5
clone_size: few
v_call: TRBV9
d_call: TRBD2

cdr3_aa: CASSLSDYQPQHF
cdr3_nt: TGTGCCAGCAGCTTAAGTGATTATCAGCCCCAGCATTTT
j_call: TRBJ1-5
clone_size: many
v_call: TRBV7-9
d_call: NA

cdr3_aa: CSARETGWETQYF
cdr3_nt: TGCAGTGCTAGAGAGACAGGGTGGGAGACCCAGTACTTC
j_call: TRBJ2-5
clone_size: few
v_call: TRBV20-1
d_call: TRBD1

cdr3_aa: CACSYRSGLLTDTQYF
cdr3_nt: TGTGCCTGCAGTTATAGGAGCGGGCTCCTCACAGATACGCAGTATTTT
j_call: TRBJ2-3
clone_size: NA
v_call: TRBV28
d_call: NA

cdr3_aa: CARTSGSSYGYTF
cdr3_nt: TGTGCCAGGACATCAGGGTCCAGCTATGGCTACACCTTC
j_call: TRBJ1-2
clone_size: NA
v_call: TRBV7-9
d_call: NA

cdr3_aa: CATTPEGTGELFF
cdr3_nt: TGTGCCACCACCCCGGAGGGCACCGGGGAGCTGTTTTTT
j_call: TRBJ2-2
clone_size: many
v_call: TRBV19
d_call: NA

cdr3_aa: CASSPRATLINYEQYF
cdr3_nt: TGTGCCAGCAGCCCTCGCGCCACACTTATTAACTACGAGCAGTACTTC
j_call: TRBJ2-7
clone_size: NA
v_call: TRBV3-1
d_call: NA

cdr3_aa: CSARLLAAKITDTQYF
cdr3_nt: TGCAGTGCTCGTCTCCTAGCGGCCAAAATCACAGATACGCAGTATTTT
j_call: TRBJ2-3
clone_size: many
v_call: TRBV20-1
d_call: TRBD2

cdr3_aa: CSASEGVNTGAFF
cdr3_nt: TGCAGTGCGAGCGAGGGGGTTAACACTGGAGCTTTCTTT
j_call: TRBJ1-1
clone_size: once
v_call: TRBV20-1
d_call: NA

cdr3_aa: CASRAGVGNTIYF
cdr3_nt: TGTGCCTCCAGGGCAGGGGTCGGAAACACCATATATTTT
j_call: TRBJ1-3
clone_size: few
v_call: TRBV7-9
d_call: NA